This T cell receptor (beta chain) was profiled in a study of CD8 T cells in ankylosing spondylitis. Findings of the study overall: Ankylosing spondylitis blood seemed to carry a telltale TCR beta motif made of fewer than ten highly homologous variants. Matched ankylosing spondylitis synovial fluid reportedly showed significant enrichment of disease-linked clones.

The CDR3 extends over 14 amino acids. V shed 3 bases and J shed 5 bases, with 13 bases lying between them. In TCRdb, the 5' RACE reads were re-called with MiXCR into one record per CDR3 protein. Of roughly 280,000 distinct CDR3 sequences in the sample, around 20% were seen once. This clonotype has a handful of counts. Its antigen is not identified. The specimen was blood, either unsorted or a sorted T cell fraction (not recorded which). This receptor was obtained from a male donor with ankylosing spondylitis or in good health (not recorded which). The rearrangement joins TRBV12-3 or TRBV12-4 to TRBJ2-5; D is unclear. CDR3 DNA: TGTGCCAGCAGTTTCCAAATAGGGTTGGAGACCCAGTACTTC. Protein product: CASSFQIGLETQYF.